Sequencing of this T cell receptor (beta chain) was carried out in a study of Ad26.COV2.S vaccination and SARS-CoV-2 variants. Findings and caveats of the study: Considerable breadth of spike-specific CD8+ and CD4+ T cell responses has reportedly been documented following vaccination.

Treatment indicated: roughly 18 received Ad26.COV2.S at low or high dose, single or two shots; 5 received placebo; per-sample allocation not given. Samples came from day 63 after the first vaccine or placebo injection. In regard to this clone: Its matching antigen is unknown.

CDR3 size: 13 residues. Per germline, CDR1 LNHDA and CDR2 SQIVND (reference sequence). V lost 5 bases, J lost 9 bases, and 14 bases lay in between. TCRdb keeps only in-frame clones here, not all; method: immunoSEQ multiplex PCR. Of roughly 380,000 clones listed, around 87% are singletons. The chain employs TRBV19 and TRBJ2-1; D possibly corresponds to TRBD2 (6 bases). This receptor was obtained from a person aged 18 to 65 who received the Ad26.COV2.S COVID-19 vaccine or a placebo. Source: peripheral blood, taken in a trial of Ad26.COV2.S vaccine versus placebo. CDR3 in amino acids: CASSVLEGGEQFF. In DNA form, the CDR3 reads TGTGCCAGTAGTGTGTTGGAGGGAGGTGAGCAGTTCTTC. The full variable domain, with the rest looked up from reference TRBV19 and TRBJ2-1, is DGGITQSPKYLFRKEGQNVTLSCEQNLNHDAMYWYRQDPGQGLRLIYYSQIVNDFQKGDIAEGYSVSREKKESFPLTVTSAQKNPTAFYLCASSVLEGGEQFFGPGTRLTVL.